This T cell receptor beta chain appears in the sequencing data of a study of OX40 agonist ivuxolimab in advanced cancers. The V and J ends lost 1 base and 0 bases respectively, with 8 bases between them. This CDR3 is 15 amino acids long. Looked up from germline, CDR1 is SGDLS and CDR2 is YYNGEE. Only in-frame clones appear in the TCRdb table, and some are missing; sequencing was by immunoSEQ multiplex PCR. The sample contains 35,000 to 45,000 clones, about 91% of which appear only once. V is TRBV9 and J is TRBJ2-1, with a tentative D call TRBD1 (5 bases). This TCR was recovered from an adult with an advanced solid tumor such as melanoma, head and neck, liver or kidney cancer. Sample: CD4+ or CD8+ T cells sorted from blood, taken in a trial of the OX40 agonist ivuxolimab. The DNA of the CDR3 is TGTGCCAGCAGCGTAAGACAGAGCTCCTACAATGAGCAGTTCTTC. This translates into CASSVRQSSYNEQFF. Based on the CDR3 plus reference TRBV9 and TRBJ2-1, the full variable domain is DSGVTQTPKHLITATGQRVTLRCSPRSGDLSVYWYQQSLDQGLQFLIQYYNGEERAKGNILERFSAQQFPDLHSELNLSSLELGDSALYFCASSVRQSSYNEQFFGPGTRLTVL.